This T cell receptor (beta chain) was captured by sequencing in a study of OX40 agonist ivuxolimab in advanced cancers. Notes on this clone: One junction end disagrees with the germline gene, perhaps due to a read error.

Profiled with immunoSEQ multiplex PCR; TCRdb holds only in-frame clones, not every one. The table includes tens of thousands of clones, over 75% detected once. Per the germline V gene, CDR1 is SGHTA and CDR2 is FQGNSA. CDR3 length equals 15 residues. The origin of this receptor is an adult with an advanced solid tumor such as melanoma, head and neck, liver or kidney cancer. The rearrangement uses TRBV7-2 and TRBJ2-2, with D hard to call. Sequencing used CD4+ or CD8+ T cells sorted from blood, obtained in a trial of the OX40 agonist ivuxolimab. CDR3 bases: TGTGCCAGCAGCTTGCGAGGACCCTCCACCGAGGAGCTGTTTTTT. This translates into CASSLRGPSTEELFF.